This T cell receptor (beta chain) was recorded in a study of somatic mutations in cytotoxic T cells in rheumatoid arthritis. About the research overall: A subset of V beta antibody-stained T-cell populations was isolated by flow sorting, reaching nearly 100% purity, and this subset included V beta1+ cells that went on to TCRB sequencing.

Data came from immunoSEQ multiplex PCR; TCRdb stores just in-frame clones and leaves some out. The sample holds more than 11,000 clones; over 70% are singletons and the top ten take around 6.7%. V lost 4 bases and J 1 base, leaving 7 bases between the germline ends. The CDR3 length is 13 residues. The germline CDR1 and CDR2 sequences are SGHVS and FNYEAQ. Comments on this clone: Its antigen is still unknown.

General study results and limits: Measured CD8+ T-cell clonality, a value compared between rheumatoid arthritis patients and age-matched healthy controls, did not differ significantly. Over 20% of CD8+ cells belonged to the largest CD8+ clone in about an eighth of the 65 patients.

The clonotype comes from an adult with rheumatoid arthritis. The chain combines TRBV7-6 with TRBJ1-1, with D hard to call. The sequenced sample was CD8+ T cells sorted from blood. Here the CDR3 DNA reads TGTGCCAGCAGCTCAAGTGCGAACACTGAAGCTTTCTTT. Its translation: CASSSSANTEAFF.